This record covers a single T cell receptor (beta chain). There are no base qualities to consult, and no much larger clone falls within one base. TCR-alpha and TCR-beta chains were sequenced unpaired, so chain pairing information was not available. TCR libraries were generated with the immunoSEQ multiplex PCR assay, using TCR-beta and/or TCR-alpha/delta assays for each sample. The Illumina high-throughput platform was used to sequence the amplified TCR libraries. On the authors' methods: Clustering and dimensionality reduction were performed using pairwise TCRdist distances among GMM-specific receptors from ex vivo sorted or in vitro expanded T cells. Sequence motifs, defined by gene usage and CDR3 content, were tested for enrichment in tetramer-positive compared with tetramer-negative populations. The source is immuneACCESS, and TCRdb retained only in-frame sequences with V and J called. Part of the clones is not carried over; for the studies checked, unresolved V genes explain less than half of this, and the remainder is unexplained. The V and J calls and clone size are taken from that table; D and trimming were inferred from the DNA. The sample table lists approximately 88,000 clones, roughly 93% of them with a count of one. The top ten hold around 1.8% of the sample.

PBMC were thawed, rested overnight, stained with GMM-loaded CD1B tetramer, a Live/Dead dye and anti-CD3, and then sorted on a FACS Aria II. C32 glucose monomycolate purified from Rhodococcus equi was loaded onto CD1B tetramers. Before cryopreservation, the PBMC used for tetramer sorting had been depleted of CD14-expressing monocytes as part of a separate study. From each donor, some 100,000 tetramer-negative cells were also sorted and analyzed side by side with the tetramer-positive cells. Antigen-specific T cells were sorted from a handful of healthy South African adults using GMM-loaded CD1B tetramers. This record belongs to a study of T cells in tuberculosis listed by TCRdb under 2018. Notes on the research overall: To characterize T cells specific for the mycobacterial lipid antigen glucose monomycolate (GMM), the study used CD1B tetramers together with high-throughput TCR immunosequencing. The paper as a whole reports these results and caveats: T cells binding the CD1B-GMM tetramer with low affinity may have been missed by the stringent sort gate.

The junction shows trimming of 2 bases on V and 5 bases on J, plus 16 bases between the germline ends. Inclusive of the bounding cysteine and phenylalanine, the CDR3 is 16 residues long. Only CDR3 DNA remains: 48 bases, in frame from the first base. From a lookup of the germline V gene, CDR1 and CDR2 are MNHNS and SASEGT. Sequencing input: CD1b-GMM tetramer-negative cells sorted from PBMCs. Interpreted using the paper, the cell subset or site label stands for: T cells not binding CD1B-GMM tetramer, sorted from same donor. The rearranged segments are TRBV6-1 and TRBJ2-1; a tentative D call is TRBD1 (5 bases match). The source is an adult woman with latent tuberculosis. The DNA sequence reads TGTGCCAGCAGTGAACCTGGGCAGGGCAAGCACAATGAGCAGTTCTTC. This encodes CASSEPGQGKHNEQFF.